Sequencing of this T cell receptor (beta chain) was carried out in a study of cytomegalovirus exposure and HLA in healthy donors. Study-wide points: A later analysis linked a missense DCLRE1C variant to TCR beta V- and J-gene trimming. A later analysis linked around 15,000 TCR beta sequences to HLA alleles at 0.05 false discovery rate. TCR association rates varied by HLA locus in a later analysis, with DRB1 highest and HLA-C lowest.

Trimming shortened V by 4 bases and J by 0 bases, and 6 bases separated the two germline ends. Germline lookup yields CDR1 SQVTM and CDR2 ANQGSEA. This CDR3 is 12 amino acids long. Use of 60 Vbeta and 13 Jbeta primers characterized the PCR. The protocol was immunoSEQ multiplex PCR, while the TCRdb copy is restricted to in-frame clones and leaves out a portion. The sample lists 160,000 or so clones, about 78% occurring once. About this clone itself: No antigen is known for it.

The clonotype originates from a male donor in good health and CMV-seronegative. V is TRBV29-1 and J is TRBJ1-1; D is unresolved. Sequenced: PBMCs. This CDR3 reads CSVGHLNTEAFF. CDR3 nucleotide sequence: TGCAGCGTTGGACATTTGAACACTGAAGCTTTCTTT.